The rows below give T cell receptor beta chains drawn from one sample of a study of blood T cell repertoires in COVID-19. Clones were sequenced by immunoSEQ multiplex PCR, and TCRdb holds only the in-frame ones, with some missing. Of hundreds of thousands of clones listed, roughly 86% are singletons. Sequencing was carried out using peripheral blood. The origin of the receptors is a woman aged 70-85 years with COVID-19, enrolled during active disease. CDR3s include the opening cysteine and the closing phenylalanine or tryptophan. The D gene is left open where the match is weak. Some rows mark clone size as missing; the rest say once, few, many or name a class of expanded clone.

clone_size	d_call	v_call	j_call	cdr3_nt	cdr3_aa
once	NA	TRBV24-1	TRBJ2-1	TGTGCCACCAGTGCCTGGGACATCGGTAGGAGCTCCTACAATGAGCAGTTCTTC	CATSAWDIGRSSYNEQFF
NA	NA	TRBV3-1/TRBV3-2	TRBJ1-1	TGTGCCAGCAGCCAACTAAGTAACACTGAAGCTTTCTTT	CASSQLSNTEAFF
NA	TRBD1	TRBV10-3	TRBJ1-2	TGTGCCATCAGTGAGTCGGGACAGGGGGCAGGAGGCTACACCTTC	CAISESGQGAGGYTF
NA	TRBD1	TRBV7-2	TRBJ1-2	TGTGCCAGCAGCTTAGTAAGCCTTGGAGGGGGCCGAGGCTACACCTTC	CASSLVSLGGGRGYTF
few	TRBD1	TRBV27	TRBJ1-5	TGTGCCAGCAGTAAGACAGGGTCGGATCAGCCCCAGCATTTT	CASSKTGSDQPQHF
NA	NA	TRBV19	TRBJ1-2	TGTGCCAGTAGTATGGAATCGAGGGTCTATGGCTACACCTTC	CASSMESRVYGYTF
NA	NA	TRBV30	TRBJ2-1	TGTGCCTGGGCAGCGGGACATTACAATGAGCAGTTCTTC	CAWAAGHYNEQFF
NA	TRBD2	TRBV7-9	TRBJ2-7	TGTGCCAGCAGCTCCGGGACTAGCGGGGGGAATGACGAGCAGTACTTC	CASSSGTSGGNDEQYF
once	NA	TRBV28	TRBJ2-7	TGTGCCAGCGGCCACTACGAGCAGTACTTC	CASGHYEQYF
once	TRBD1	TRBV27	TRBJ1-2	TGTGCCAGCAGTCTAAAGGGACAGGGGAACGGCGGCTACACCTTC	CASSLKGQGNGGYTF
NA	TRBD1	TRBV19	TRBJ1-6	TGTGCCACCCAACAGGGGTGGTCACCCCTCCACTTT	CATQQGWSPLHF
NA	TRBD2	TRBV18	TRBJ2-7	TGTGCCAGCTCGGCCAGCGGGGGTTCCTCCTACGAGCAGTACTTC	CASSASGGSSYEQYF
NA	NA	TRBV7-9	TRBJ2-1	TGTGCCAGCAGCTTTGGCGGGGGCGGGTCGAATGAGCAGTTCTTC	CASSFGGGGSNEQFF
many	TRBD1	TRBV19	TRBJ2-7	TGTGCCACCTCGCCCGCCGGGACAGGAGGGCTCGAGCAGTACTTC	CATSPAGTGGLEQYF
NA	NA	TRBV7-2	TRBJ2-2	TGTGCCAGCAGCTTAACCGGGACTTCGAGGAACACCGGGGAGCTGTTTTTT	CASSLTGTSRNTGELFF
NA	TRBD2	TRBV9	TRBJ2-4	TGTGCCAGCAGCCCCGGGGGGACTACAAACATTCAGTACTTC	CASSPGGTTNIQYF
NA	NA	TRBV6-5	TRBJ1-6	TGTGCCAGCAGTCGGGGGAGTTCACCCCTCCACTTT	CASSRGSSPLHF
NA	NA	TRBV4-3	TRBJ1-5	TGCGCCAGCAGCCAAGATTTGGAGAATAATCAGCCCCAGCATTTT	CASSQDLENNQPQHF
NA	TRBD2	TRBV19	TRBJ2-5	TGTGCCAGTAGTATAGTAGCAAGCGGGGGGGCCCAGTACTTC	CASSIVASGGAQYF
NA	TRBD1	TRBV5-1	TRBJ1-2	TGCGCCAGCAGCCGGACAGGGAATGGCTACACCTTC	CASSRTGNGYTF
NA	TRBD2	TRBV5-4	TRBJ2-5	TGTGCCAGCAGCTCCCGGGACTATCAAGAGACCCAGTACTTC	CASSSRDYQETQYF
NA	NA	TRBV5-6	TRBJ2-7	TGTGCCAGCAGCTCGGCGGAGGCTTTGGGGAGCTACGAGCAGTACTTC	CASSSAEALGSYEQYF
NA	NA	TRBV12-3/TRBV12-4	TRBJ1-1	TGTGCCAGCAGTTTTGGCAGGCTCACTGAAGCTTTCTTT	CASSFGRLTEAFF
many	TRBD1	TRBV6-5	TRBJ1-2	TGTGCCAGCAGCCCCGGGGACAGGGGAATCGTCTACACCTTC	CASSPGDRGIVYTF
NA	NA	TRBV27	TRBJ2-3	TGTGCCAGCAGTTTGGGACTTCGCACAGATACGCAGTATTTT	CASSLGLRTDTQYF
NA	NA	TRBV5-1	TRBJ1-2	TGCGCCAGCAGCTTGGGGTCAGCAGGGCGGAGTGACTATGGCTACACCTTC	CASSLGSAGRSDYGYTF
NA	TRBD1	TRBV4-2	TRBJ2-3	TGTGCCAGCAGCCGAGGACAGGGGTCTAGCACAGATACGCAGTATTTT	CASSRGQGSSTDTQYF
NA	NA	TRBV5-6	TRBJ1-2	TGTGCCAGCAGCTTGTTAGGCCTTCAGGCGAACTATGGCTACACCTTC	CASSLLGLQANYGYTF
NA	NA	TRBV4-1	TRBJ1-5	TGCGCCAGCAGCCAAGATCTGGGGGCGAGGGGCAATCAGCCCCAGCATTTT	CASSQDLGARGNQPQHF
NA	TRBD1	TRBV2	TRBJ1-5	TGTGCCAGCAGTGGGCAGGGGGGCAATCAGCCCCAGCATTTT	CASSGQGGNQPQHF
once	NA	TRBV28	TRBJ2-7	TGTGCCAGCATCCCCTCCCTGGGGCGACGGGAGCAGTACTTC	CASIPSLGRREQYF
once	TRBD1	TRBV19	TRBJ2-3	TGTGCCAGTAGCATCGGACAGGGAACAGATACGCAGTATTTT	CASSIGQGTDTQYF
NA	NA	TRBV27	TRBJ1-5	TGTGCCAGCAGTTTTACAGGGATCAATCAGCCCCAGCATTTT	CASSFTGINQPQHF
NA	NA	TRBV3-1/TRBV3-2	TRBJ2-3	TGTGCCAGCAGCCACGCACTAGGGTCAGATACGCAGTATTTT	CASSHALGSDTQYF